In this sample, the clone carrying this T cell receptor beta chain turned up many times. From RNA transcripts, TCR beta CDR3 regions were amplified. Initially, a first-round RT-PCR of the TCR CDR3 employed the HTBI primer set. A single record per CDR3 protein comes from TCRdb applying MiXCR to the multiplex PCR reads. Altogether 300,000 to 450,000 distinct CDR3 sequences are present, approximately 15% being singletons, with the ten largest covering about 18%. The sample originates from a study of T cells in Graves' hyperthyroidism and ophthalmopathy. Per germline, CDR1 KGHDR and CDR2 SFDVKD. J gave up 4 bases and V 3 bases, and 13 bases lay outside the gene matches. The CDR3 has 18 residues.

Sequenced input: blood. The sequence derives from a woman aged 25 to 45 with Graves' ophthalmopathy. The rearrangement joins TRBV24-1 to TRBJ2-5, with 10 bases aligning to TRBD2. CDR3 in DNA: TGTGCCACCAGTGATAACCTACCTACTAGCGGGGTCGGAGAGACCCAGTACTTC. Translation gives CATSDNLPTSGVGETQYF.